Shown below are 17 T cell receptor beta chains from a single sample sequenced in a study of shared clonotypes between healthy human individuals (dated by TCRdb to the early 2020s). The library relied on the immunoSEQ multiplex PCR assay. TCRdb obtained this table from immuneACCESS and retained in-frame rearrangements with V and J assigned. These tables miss some clones; where compared with another copy, unresolved V genes account for less than half of the shortfall, and the remainder is unexplained. This sample lists about 590,000 clones; over 95% were detected once. About 0.11% of the sample comes from the top ten. CD8 naive samples were CD45RO-negative cells positively selected for CCR7, giving a CD45RA+CCR7+ population that excluded TemRA cells. The source material was naive CD8+ T cells sorted from blood. The sample's cell subset or site, from its label and the paper: CD45RA+CCR7+. Receptors were obtained from a woman in her twenties or thirties in good health.

V and J are TRBV7-8 and TRBJ2-7; 10 nucleotides line up with TRBD2. Germline V gene lookup returns CDR1 SGHVS and CDR2 FQNEAQ. With V trimmed by 0 bases and J by 7 bases, 6 bases remained unmatched. The CDR3 length is 15 residues. The CDR3 reads CASSLAAGGPGEQYF. The CDR3 DNA follows: TGTGCCAGCAGCTTAGCAGCGGGAGGGCCGGGGGAGCAGTACTTC.

V and J are TRBV7-9 and TRBJ2-7; no definite D call. The CDR3 extends over 14 amino acids. Germline V gives CDR1 SEHNR, CDR2 FQNEAQ (reference sequence). Trimming removed 6 bases at V and 2 bases at J, with 14 bases between. The CDR3 sequence is CASSWSVAPYEQYF. The CDR3 DNA is TGTGCCAGCAGTTGGAGCGTCGCCCCCTACGAGCAGTACTTC. The full variable domain, rest sourced from reference TRBV7-9 and TRBJ2-7, is DTGVSQNPRHKITKRGQNVTFRCDPISEHNRLYWYRQTLGQGPEFLTYFQNEAQLEKSRLLSDRFSAERPKGSFSTLEIQRTEQGDSAMYLCASSWSVAPYEQYFGPGTRLTVT.

This chain connects TRBV19 to TRBJ1-1; 9 bases fit TRBD1. CDR1 and CDR2 from the germline V gene are LNHDA and SQIVND (reference sequence). Germline trimming cut 4 bases from V and 4 bases from J; bases unmatched to any gene: 7. CDR3 size: 15 residues. CDR3 nucleotide sequence: TGTGCCAGTAGTACCAGGGGACAGGGTAGCACTGAAGCTTTCTTT. This gives the protein CASSTRGQGSTEAFF.

The V call is TRBV5-6, the J call TRBJ2-6; TRBD2 might be the D (6 bases). The germline V and J ends were trimmed by 3 bases and 0 bases, with 13 bases remaining between them. Germline CDR1 SGHDT, CDR2 YYEEEE. There are 17 residues in the CDR3. The CDR3 sequence is CASSSRGDDSGANVLTF. CDR3 coding DNA: TGTGCCAGCAGCTCCCGCGGGGACGACTCTGGGGCCAACGTCCTGACTTTC.

The chain joins TRBV5-1 to TRBJ1-1; D is perhaps TRBD1 (5 bases). Between the trimmed V and J ends, which lost 4 bases and 3 bases, there was a span of 19 bases. The germline gives CDR1 SGHRS, CDR2 YFSETQ. The CDR3 extends over 16 amino acids. CDR3 in DNA: TGCGCCAGCAGCCCCGCCGCGGTAGGGGAGTACACTGAAGCTTTCTTT. Its protein is CASSPAAVGEYTEAFF.

The chain has TRBV27 and TRBJ2-2; TRBD2 matches at 11 bases. After removal of 4 bases from V and 7 bases from J, the junction contained 5 bases not matched to a gene. The CDR3 is 15 amino acids. The germline gives CDR1 MNHEY, CDR2 SMNVEV (reference sequence). In nucleotides, the CDR3 is TGTGCCAGCAGTTCTCTAGCGGGAGGCCTCGGGGAGCTGTTTTTT. Its protein is CASSSLAGGLGELFF.

The rearrangement uses TRBV28 and TRBJ1-5; 7 nucleotides match TRBD1. This CDR3 region has 15 residues. After removal of 5 bases from V and 7 bases from J, the junction contained 11 bases not matched to a gene. The germline V gene encodes CDR1 MDHEN and CDR2 SYDVKM. In DNA, the CDR3 is TGTGCCAGCAGTGACAGGGAGTACGGGGGACAGCCCCAGCATTTT. Its translation is CASSDREYGGQPQHF.

The chain couples TRBV28 to TRBJ2-1, with 10 nucleotides matching TRBD2. Per germline, CDR1 MDHEN and CDR2 SYDVKM. Unmatched junction bases numbered 14, after V lost 2 bases and J lost 4 bases. This CDR3 has 19 amino acids. The CDR3 DNA reads TGTGCCAGCAGTTTAGGGTTGAGAAGCGGGAGGGGGGAATACAATGAGCAGTTCTTC. As protein: CASSLGLRSGRGEYNEQFF.

The rearrangement uses TRBV7-9 and TRBJ2-7; D unclear. The V end lost 4 bases, the J end lost 3 bases, and 10 bases lay between the germline ends. The CDR3 has 13 residues. The V gene's germline CDR1 is SEHNR and CDR2 FQNEAQ (reference sequence). This CDR3 is CASSYSGDYEQYF. The CDR3 bases are TGTGCCAGCAGCTACAGTGGGGACTACGAGCAGTACTTC.

The V and J genes are TRBV11-2 and TRBJ2-3; D gene uncertain. The CDR3 extends over 16 amino acids. Germline CDR1 is SGHAT and CDR2 is FQNNGV. The V gene lost 1 base and the J gene lost 0 bases, with 11 bases spanning the gap. The CDR3 region has the DNA TGTGCCAGCAGCTTAGGAGTCGCGACTAGCACAGATACGCAGTATTTT. It encodes CASSLGVATSTDTQYF.

This clone has a single count. V is TRBV30 and J is TRBJ2-7; 11 bases line up with TRBD1. The CDR3 loop spans 14 amino acids. The V and J ends lost 1 base and 6 bases, in that order; junction bases with no gene match: 5. Germline values: CDR1 GTSNPN, CDR2 SVGIG (reference sequence). In nucleotides, the CDR3 is TGTGCCTGGAGTGCAGGACAGGGGGCCTTCGAGCAGTACTTC. This encodes CAWSAGQGAFEQYF.

Only a few counts were recorded for this clone. The chain has TRBV27 and TRBJ1-5; D not certain. V lost 0 bases to trimming and J lost 0 bases, with 6 bases between them. CDR1 and CDR2 (germline): MNHEY, SMNVEV (reference sequence). The CDR3 has 15 amino acids. The CDR3 sequence is CASSLSGSSNQPQHF. The CDR3 DNA follows: TGTGCCAGCAGTTTATCGGGCTCTAGCAATCAGCCCCAGCATTTT.

The table lists this clone with a count of one. The genes are TRBV27 and TRBJ2-2; D gene unclear. This CDR3 comprises 14 residues. With 5 bases removed from V and 2 bases from J, the gap between germline ends came to 9 bases. In germline, CDR1 is MNHEY, CDR2 SMNVEV (reference sequence). CDR3 DNA: TGTGCCAGCAGTCTATACTACAACACCGGGGAGCTGTTTTTT. It encodes CASSLYYNTGELFF.

The chain links TRBV5-8 to TRBJ1-2, with a weak D call TRBD1 (5 bases). Trimming shortened V by 0 bases and J by 7 bases, and 22 bases separated the two germline ends. The CDR3 length is 17 residues. Germline V gene data show CDR1 as SGHTS and CDR2 as YDEGEE. In DNA form, the CDR3 reads TGTGCCAGCAGCTTGGGGTGGTTTTGGGGCGATTCGGCTGGCTACACCTTC. Translating gives CASSLGWFWGDSAGYTF.

The chain carries TRBV11-3 and TRBJ2-3; no firm D call. The V end lost 4 bases, the J end lost 2 bases, and 10 bases lay between the germline ends. Per germline, CDR1 SGHNT and CDR2 YENEEA. The CDR3 is 14 residues long. The CDR3 sequence: CASSSRHDTDTQYF. The CDR3 nucleotides read TGTGCCAGCAGCTCGCGACACGACACAGATACGCAGTATTTT.

This clone was observed a single time. The genes are TRBV25-1 and TRBJ2-3; 12 bases line up with TRBD2. CDR1 and CDR2 (germline): MGHDK, SYGVNS. This CDR3 is built from 17 residues. V dropped 3 bases and J dropped 4; count of bases not matched to a gene: 8. The CDR3 reads CASSDWTSGDPPDTQYF. Here the CDR3 DNA reads TGTGCCAGCAGTGACTGGACTAGCGGGGACCCACCAGATACGCAGTATTTT.

As concerns this clone: The same CDR3 can be traced to other DNA sequences in this sample. The V gene is TRBV27, the J gene TRBJ2-7; TRBD1 matches at 7 bases. Germline CDR1 MNHEY, CDR2 SMNVEV (reference sequence). The CDR3 has 14 residues. J gave up 3 bases and V 5 bases, and 7 bases lay outside the gene matches. The CDR3 region is CASSPTGAGYEQYF. The CDR3, as DNA: TGTGCCAGCAGTCCTACAGGGGCCGGCTACGAGCAGTACTTC.